This T cell receptor beta chain emerged from a study of blood T cell repertoires in COVID-19. CDR3 length: 16 amino acids. Per the germline V gene, CDR1 is MNHNS and CDR2 is SASEGT. Trimming stripped 4 bases from V and 4 bases from J, with 17 bases between. In the study's own analysis: For nucleated cells, counts were estimated from reference gene primer amplification. Produced via immunoSEQ multiplex PCR; TCRdb's table is partial and in-frame only. For V, J and clone size, that table is used; D and trimming come from the DNA. The profile covers under 250,000 clones, with 70% to 90% appearing a single time and about 4% taken by the ten largest.

What was sequenced was peripheral blood. V is TRBV6-1 and J is TRBJ1-5; D is unresolved. This TCR was recovered from a man between 45 and 60 years old with acute or convalescent COVID-19. The CDR3 DNA reads as TGTGCCAGCAGTGTCGCCTCCGGGTTTGGTAATCAGCCCCAGCATTTT. Protein: CASSVASGFGNQPQHF.